The entry below gives a single TCR beta chain sequence along with its context. Its antigen is as yet unknown. This specimen comes from a study of T cell repertoires in cytomegalovirus infection. Study details: Selection of CMV epitopes for the study included recently identified HLA-C-restricted and well-studied HLA-B-restricted ones. Public TCR beta signatures indicated both CMV infection and matching HLA type.

General study points: CMV-specific TCR beta clonotypes restricted by HLA-C dominated the ex vivo response. People with CMV and the relevant HLA were identified by cumulative public TCR beta family frequency.

Per the germline V gene, CDR1 is MNHEY and CDR2 is SMNVEV (reference sequence). This CDR3 region has 13 residues. V was pared by 8 bases and J by 8 bases, with 6 bases of the junction left unmatched. One entry per CDR3 protein, called by TCRdb with MiXCR from the reads. The sample yields fewer than 950,000 distinct CDR3 sequences, 30% to 35% seen once. The sequenced sample was cultured CD8+ T cells from PBMCs, obtained from culture after CMV antigen stimulation. This chain connects TRBV27 to TRBJ1-6; 7 bases line up with TRBD1. This clonotype was obtained from a human donor in good health (CMV status not recorded). Some clones in this sample may be carry-over from other donors' samples. DNA for the CDR3: TGTGCCAGCGGGGGACAGCTTTATTCACCCCTCCACTTT. Translation gives CASGGQLYSPLHF.